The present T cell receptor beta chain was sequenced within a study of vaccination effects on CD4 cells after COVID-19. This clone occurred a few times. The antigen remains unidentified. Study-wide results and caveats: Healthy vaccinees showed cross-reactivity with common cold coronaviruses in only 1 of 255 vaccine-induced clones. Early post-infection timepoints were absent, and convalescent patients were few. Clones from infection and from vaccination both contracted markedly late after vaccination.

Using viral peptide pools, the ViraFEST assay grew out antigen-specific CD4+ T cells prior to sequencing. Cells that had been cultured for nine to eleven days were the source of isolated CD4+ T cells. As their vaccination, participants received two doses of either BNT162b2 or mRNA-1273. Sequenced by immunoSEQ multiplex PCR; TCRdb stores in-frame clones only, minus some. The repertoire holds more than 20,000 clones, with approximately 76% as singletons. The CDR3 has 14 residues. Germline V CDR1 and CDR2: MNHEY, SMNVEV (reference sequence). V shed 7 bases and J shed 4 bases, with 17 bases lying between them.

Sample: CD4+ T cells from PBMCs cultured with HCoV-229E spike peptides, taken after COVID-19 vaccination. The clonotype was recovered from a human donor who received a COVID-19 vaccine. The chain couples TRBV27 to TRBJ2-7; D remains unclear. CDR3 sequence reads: CASMELQRRYEQYF. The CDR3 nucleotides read TGTGCCAGCATGGAGCTACAGCGACGTTACGAGCAGTACTTC.